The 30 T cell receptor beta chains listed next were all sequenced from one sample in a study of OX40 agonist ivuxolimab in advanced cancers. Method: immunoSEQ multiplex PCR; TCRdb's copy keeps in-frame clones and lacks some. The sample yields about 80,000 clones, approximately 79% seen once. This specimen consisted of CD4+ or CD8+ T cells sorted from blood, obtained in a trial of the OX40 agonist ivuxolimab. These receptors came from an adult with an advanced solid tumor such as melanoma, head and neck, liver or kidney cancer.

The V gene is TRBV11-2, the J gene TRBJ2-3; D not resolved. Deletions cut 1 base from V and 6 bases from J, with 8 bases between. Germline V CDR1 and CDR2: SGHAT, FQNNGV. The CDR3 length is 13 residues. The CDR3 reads CASSLGRRDTQYF. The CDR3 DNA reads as TGTGCCAGCAGCTTAGGGCGCAGGGATACGCAGTATTTT.

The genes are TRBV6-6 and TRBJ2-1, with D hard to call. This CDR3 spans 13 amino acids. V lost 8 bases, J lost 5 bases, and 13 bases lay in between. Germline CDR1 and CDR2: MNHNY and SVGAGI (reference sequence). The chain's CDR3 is CASLLISNNEQFF. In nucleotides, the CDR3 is TGTGCCAGCCTGTTGATCTCAAACAATGAGCAGTTCTTC.

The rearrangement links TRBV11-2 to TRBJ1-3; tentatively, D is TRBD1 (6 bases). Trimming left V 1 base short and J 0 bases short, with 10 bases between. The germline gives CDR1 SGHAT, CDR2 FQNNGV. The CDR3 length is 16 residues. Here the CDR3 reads CASSLGQAYSGNTIYF. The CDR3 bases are TGTGCCAGCAGCTTAGGACAGGCCTACTCTGGAAACACCATATATTTT. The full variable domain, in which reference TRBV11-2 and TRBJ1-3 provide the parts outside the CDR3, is EAGVAQSPRYKIIEKRQSVAFWCNPISGHATLYWYQQILGQGPKLLIQFQNNGVVDDSQLPKDRFSAERLKGVDSTLKIQPAKLEDSAVYLCASSLGQAYSGNTIYFGEGSWLTVV.

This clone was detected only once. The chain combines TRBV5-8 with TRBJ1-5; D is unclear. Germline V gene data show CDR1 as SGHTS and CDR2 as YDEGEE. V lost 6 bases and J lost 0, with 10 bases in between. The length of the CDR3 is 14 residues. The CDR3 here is CASTTSYSNQPQHF. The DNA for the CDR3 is TGTGCCAGCACCACCTCTTATAGCAATCAGCCCCAGCATTTT.

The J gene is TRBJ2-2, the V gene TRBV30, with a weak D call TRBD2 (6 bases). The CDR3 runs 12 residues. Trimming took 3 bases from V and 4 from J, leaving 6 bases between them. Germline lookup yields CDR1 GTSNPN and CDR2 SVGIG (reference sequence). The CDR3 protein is CAWREGTGELFF. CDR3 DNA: TGTGCCTGGAGGGAGGGCACCGGGGAGCTGTTTTTT.

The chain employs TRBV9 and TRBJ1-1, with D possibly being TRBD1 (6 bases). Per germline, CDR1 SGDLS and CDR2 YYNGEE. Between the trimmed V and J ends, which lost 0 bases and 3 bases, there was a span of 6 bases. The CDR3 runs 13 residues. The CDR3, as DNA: TGTGCCAGCAGCGTAGGGGGGCACACTGAAGCTTTCTTT. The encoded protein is CASSVGGHTEAFF.

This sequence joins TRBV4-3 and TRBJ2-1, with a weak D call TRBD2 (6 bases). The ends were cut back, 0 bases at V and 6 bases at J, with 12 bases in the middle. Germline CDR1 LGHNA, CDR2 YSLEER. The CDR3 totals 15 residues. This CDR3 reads CASSQEAGNGNEQFF. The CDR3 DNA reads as TGCGCCAGCAGCCAAGAGGCGGGAAATGGCAATGAGCAGTTCTTC.

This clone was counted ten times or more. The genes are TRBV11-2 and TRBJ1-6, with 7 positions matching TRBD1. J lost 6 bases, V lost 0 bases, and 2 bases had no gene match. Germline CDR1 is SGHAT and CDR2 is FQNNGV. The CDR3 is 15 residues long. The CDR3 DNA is TGTGCCAGCAGCTTAGAGTCAGGGGGTAATTCACCCCTCCACTTT. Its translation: CASSLESGGNSPLHF.

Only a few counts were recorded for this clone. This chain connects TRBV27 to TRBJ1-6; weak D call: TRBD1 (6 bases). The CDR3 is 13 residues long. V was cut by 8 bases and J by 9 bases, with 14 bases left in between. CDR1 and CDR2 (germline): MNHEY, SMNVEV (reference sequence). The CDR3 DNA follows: TGTGCCAGCCGAGGAGGGGGAGGTTCACCCCTCCACTTT. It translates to CASRGGGGSPLHF.

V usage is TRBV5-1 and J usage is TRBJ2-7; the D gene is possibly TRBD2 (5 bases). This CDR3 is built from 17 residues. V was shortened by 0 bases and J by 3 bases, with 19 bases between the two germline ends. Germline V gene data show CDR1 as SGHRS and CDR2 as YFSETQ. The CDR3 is CASSLESVGRTYYEQYF. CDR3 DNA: TGCGCCAGCAGCTTGGAATCAGTTGGCAGGACTTACTACGAGCAGTACTTC.

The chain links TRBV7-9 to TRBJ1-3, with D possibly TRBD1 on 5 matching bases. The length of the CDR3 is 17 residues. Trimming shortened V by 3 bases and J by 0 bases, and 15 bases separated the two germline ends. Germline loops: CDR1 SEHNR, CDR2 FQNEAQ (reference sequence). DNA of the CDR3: TGTGCCAGCAGCTTCACAGGTGGCCCTTTCTCTGGAAACACCATATATTTT. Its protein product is CASSFTGGPFSGNTIYF.

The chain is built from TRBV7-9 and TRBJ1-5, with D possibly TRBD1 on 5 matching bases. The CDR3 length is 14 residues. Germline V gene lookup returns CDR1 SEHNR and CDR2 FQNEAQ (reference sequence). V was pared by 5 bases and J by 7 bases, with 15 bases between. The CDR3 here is CASSPYRSGQPQHF. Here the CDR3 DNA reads TGTGCCAGCAGCCCATACAGGTCCGGCCAGCCCCAGCATTTT.

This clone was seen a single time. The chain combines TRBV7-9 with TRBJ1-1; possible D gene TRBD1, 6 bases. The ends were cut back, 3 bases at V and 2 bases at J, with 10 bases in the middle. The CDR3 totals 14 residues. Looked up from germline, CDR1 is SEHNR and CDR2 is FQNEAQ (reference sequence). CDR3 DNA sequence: TGTGCCAGCAGCTTGGAGGGGGTAAACACTGAAGCTTTCTTT. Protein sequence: CASSLEGVNTEAFF.

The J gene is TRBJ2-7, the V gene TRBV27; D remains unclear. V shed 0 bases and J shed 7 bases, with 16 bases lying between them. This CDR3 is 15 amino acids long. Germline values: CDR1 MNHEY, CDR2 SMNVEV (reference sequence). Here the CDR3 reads CASSLSILFWWEQYF. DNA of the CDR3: TGTGCCAGCAGTTTATCTATACTATTCTGGTGGGAGCAGTACTTC.

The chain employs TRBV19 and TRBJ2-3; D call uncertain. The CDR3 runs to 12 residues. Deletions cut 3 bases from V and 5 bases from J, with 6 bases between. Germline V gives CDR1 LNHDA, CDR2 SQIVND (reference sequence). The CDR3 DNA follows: TGTGCCAGTAGTATGATGAGAGATACGCAGTATTTT. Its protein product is CASSMMRDTQYF.

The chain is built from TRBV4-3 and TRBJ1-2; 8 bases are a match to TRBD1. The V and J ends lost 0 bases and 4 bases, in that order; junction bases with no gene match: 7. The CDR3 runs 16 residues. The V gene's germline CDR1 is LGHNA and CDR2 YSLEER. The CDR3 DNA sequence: TGCGCCAGCAGCCAAGATCCAGGACAGGGCTCCTATGGCTACACCTTC. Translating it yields CASSQDPGQGSYGYTF.

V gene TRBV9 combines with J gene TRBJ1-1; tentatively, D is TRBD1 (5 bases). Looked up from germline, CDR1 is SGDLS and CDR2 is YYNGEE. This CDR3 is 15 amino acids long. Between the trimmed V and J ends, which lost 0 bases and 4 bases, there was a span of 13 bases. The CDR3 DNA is TGTGCCAGCAGCGTAGCGGGACGGGGGGTCACTGAAGCTTTCTTT. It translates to CASSVAGRGVTEAFF.

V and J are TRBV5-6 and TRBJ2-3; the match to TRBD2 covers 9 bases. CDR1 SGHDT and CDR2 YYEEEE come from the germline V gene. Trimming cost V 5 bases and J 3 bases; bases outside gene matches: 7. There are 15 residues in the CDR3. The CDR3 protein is CASSYSGRRTDTQYF. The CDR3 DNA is TGTGCCAGCAGTTATAGCGGGAGAAGGACAGATACGCAGTATTTT. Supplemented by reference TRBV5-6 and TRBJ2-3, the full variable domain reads DAGVTQSPTHLIKTRGQQVTLRCSPKSGHDTVSWYQQALGQGPQFIFQYYEEEERQRGNFPDRFSGHQFPNYSSELNVNALLLGDSALYLCASSYSGRRTDTQYFGPGTRLTVL.

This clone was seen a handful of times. Here the CDR3 reads CASSIKGTGTVLPQHF. As DNA, the CDR3 is TGTGCCAGTAGTATAAAAGGGACAGGGACTGTCTTGCCCCAGCATTTT. The rearrangement uses TRBV19 and TRBJ1-5, with 9 bases matching TRBD1. V lost 2 bases, J lost 9 bases, and 11 bases stayed unmatched. Germline CDR1 and CDR2: LNHDA and SQIVND (reference sequence). CDR3 length equals 16 residues.

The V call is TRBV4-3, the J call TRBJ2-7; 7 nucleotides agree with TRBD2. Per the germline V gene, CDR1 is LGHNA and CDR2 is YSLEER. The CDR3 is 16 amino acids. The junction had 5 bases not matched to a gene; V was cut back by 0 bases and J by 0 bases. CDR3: CASSQDLGGFSYEQYF. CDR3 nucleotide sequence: TGCGCCAGCAGCCAAGATCTCGGGGGGTTCTCCTACGAGCAGTACTTC.

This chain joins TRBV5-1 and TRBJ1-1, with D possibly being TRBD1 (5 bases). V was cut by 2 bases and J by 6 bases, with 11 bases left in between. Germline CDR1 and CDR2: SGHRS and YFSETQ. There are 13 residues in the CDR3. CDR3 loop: CASSFPGTSEAFF. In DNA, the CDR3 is TGCGCCAGCAGCTTCCCCGGGACTTCTGAAGCTTTCTTT.

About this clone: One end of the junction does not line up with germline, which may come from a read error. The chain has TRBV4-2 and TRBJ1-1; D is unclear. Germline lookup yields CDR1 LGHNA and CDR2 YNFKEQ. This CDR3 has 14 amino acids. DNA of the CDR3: TGTGCCAGCAGCCAAGATGTTGATAGGACCAGCCCGAACTTT. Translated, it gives CASSQDVDRTSPNF.

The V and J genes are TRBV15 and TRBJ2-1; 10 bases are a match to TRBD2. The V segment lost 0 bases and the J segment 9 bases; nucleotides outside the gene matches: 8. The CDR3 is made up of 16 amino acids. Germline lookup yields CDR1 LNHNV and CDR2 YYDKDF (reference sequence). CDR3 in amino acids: CATSRDRSGRAGEQFF. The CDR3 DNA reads TGTGCCACCAGCAGAGATCGGAGCGGGAGGGCCGGTGAGCAGTTCTTC. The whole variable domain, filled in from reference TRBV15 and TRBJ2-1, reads DAMVIQNPRYQVTQFGKPVTLSCSQTLNHNVMYWYQQKSSQAPKLLFHYYDKDFNNEADTPDNFQSRRPNTSFCFLDIRSPGLGDTAMYLCATSRDRSGRAGEQFFGPGTRLTVL.

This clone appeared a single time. The CDR3 loop reads CATSLFTGNTEAFF. CDR3 nucleotides: TGTGCCACCAGCTTGTTCACAGGGAACACTGAAGCTTTCTTT. The rearrangement uses TRBV15 and TRBJ1-1; tentative D call: TRBD1 (5 bases). The CDR3 is made up of 14 amino acids. Trimming left V 5 bases short and J 1 base short, with 11 bases between. Per germline, CDR1 LNHNV and CDR2 YYDKDF (reference sequence).

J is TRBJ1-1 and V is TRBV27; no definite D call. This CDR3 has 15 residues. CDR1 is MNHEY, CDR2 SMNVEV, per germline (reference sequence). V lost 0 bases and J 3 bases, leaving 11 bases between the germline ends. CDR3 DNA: TGTGCCAGCAGTTTATCTGTTCCGGGGTACACTGAAGCTTTCTTT. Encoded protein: CASSLSVPGYTEAFF.

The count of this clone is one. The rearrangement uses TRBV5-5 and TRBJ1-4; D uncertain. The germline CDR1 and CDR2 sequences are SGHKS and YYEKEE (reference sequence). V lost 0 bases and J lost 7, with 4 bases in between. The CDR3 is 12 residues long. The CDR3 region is CASSLDFEKLFF. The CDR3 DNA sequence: TGTGCCAGCAGCTTGGATTTTGAAAAACTGTTTTTT.

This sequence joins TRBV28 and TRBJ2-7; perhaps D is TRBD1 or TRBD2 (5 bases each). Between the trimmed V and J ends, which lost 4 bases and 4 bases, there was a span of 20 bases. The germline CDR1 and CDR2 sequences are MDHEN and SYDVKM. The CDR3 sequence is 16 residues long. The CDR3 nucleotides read TGTGCCAGCAGTTCCCGTCCGGGGCCCGGAGGATACGAGCAGTACTTC. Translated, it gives CASSSRPGPGGYEQYF.

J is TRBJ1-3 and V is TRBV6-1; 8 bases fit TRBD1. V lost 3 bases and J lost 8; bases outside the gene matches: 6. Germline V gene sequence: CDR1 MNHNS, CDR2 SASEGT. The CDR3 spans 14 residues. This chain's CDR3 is CASSDEDREDTIYF. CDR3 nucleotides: TGTGCCAGCAGTGATGAGGACAGGGAGGACACCATATATTTT.

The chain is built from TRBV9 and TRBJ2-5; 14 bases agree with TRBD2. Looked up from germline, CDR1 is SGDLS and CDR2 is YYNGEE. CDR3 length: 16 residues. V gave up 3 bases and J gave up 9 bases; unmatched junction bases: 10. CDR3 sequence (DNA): TGTGCCAGCAGCGCGACTAGCGGGGGGGACTGGCTTTCCCAGTACTTC. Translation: CASSATSGGDWLSQYF.

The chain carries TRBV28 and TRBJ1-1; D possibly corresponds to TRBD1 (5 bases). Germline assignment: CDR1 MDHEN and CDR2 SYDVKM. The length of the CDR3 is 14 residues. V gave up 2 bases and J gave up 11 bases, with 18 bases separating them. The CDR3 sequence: CASSLRSGVRRAFF. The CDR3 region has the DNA TGTGCCAGCAGTTTAAGGTCGGGGGTCAGAAGGGCTTTCTTT.